This TCR beta chain is drawn from a study of identical twins. TCRdb analysed the 5' RACE reads with MiXCR anew, one entry per CDR3 protein. The sample consists of about 720,000 distinct CDR3 sequences, over 8.5% of them appearing once. V lost 5 bases to trimming and J lost 10 bases; unmatched junction nucleotides: 5. Germline CDR1 SEHNR, CDR2 FQNEAQ (reference sequence). There are 13 residues in the CDR3. This sample also belongs to another study, concerning yellow fever vaccine responses in identical twins.

The TCR was taken from a woman younger than 35 in good health. V gene TRBV7-9 combines with J gene TRBJ1-6; the match to TRBD1 covers 7 bases. The sample taken for sequencing was PBMCs. The CDR3, as DNA: TGTGCCAGCAGCCAGGGGGGGAAGTCACCCCTCCACTTT. It codes for CASSQGGKSPLHF.